The TCR beta chain under discussion was sequenced for a study of T cells in localized non-small cell lung cancer. Study-wide results and limits: As only one tumor region underwent sequencing, heterogeneity remains possible. Appearing in adjacent lung were a median about 60 of the top 100 tumor clones. The greatest T cell clonality was found in uninvolved adjacent lung (higher than in tumor).

In the case of this clone: Its target is unknown.

Measured with immunoSEQ multiplex PCR; TCRdb has only the in-frame clones, and not every one. The sample holds around 15,000 clones; 70% to 90% are singletons and the top ten take approximately 20%. The V end was cut by 5 bases, the J end by 3 bases, with 3 bases between. Germline CDR1 reads LNHDA; CDR2 reads SQIVND (reference sequence). The CDR3 has 11 amino acids. The chain joins TRBV19 to TRBJ2-3; D not certain. The input for sequencing was peripheral blood, taken before any cancer treatment. The sequence was collected from an older male donor with stage I lung adenocarcinoma. This chain's CDR3 is CASSWTDTQYF. CDR3 in DNA: TGTGCCAGTAGTTGGACAGATACGCAGTATTTT.